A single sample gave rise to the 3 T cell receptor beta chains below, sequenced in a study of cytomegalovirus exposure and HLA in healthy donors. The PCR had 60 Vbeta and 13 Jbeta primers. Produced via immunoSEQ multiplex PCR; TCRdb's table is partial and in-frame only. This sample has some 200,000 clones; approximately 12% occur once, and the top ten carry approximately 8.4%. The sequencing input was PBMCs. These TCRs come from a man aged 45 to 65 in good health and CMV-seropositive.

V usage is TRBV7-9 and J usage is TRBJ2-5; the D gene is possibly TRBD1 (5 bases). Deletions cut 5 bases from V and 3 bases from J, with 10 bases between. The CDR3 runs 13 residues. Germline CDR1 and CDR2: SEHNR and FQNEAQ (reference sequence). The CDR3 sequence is CASSHDSKETQYF. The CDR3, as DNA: TGTGCCAGCAGCCACGACAGTAAAGAGACCCAGTACTTC.

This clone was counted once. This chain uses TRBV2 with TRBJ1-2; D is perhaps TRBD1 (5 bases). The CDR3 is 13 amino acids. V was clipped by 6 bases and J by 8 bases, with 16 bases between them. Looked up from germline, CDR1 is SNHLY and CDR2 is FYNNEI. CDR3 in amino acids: CASRDKGTGGYTF. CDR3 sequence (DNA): TGTGCCAGCAGGGACAAGGGGACTGGGGGCTACACCTTC.

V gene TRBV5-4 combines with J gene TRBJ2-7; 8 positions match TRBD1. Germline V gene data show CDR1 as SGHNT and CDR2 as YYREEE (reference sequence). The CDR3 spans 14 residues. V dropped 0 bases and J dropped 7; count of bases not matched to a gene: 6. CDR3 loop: CASSLVDRAEEQYF. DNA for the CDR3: TGTGCCAGCAGCTTGGTGGACAGGGCGGAGGAGCAGTACTTC.